This T cell receptor (beta chain) comes out of a study of blood T cell repertoires in COVID-19 (dated by TCRdb to the early 2020s). With respect to the entire study: Collaborator samples came from the United States, Italy and Spain and covered acute and convalescent phases of COVID-19. The prospective study material was composed of cDNA or gDNA derived from T cells, B-cell-depleted T cells, or PBMCs. The dataset comprised deeply sampled blood TCRbeta repertoires from subjects exposed to, actively infected with, or recovered from COVID-19. The repertoires were released in a freely available public database meant as a resource for research on the immune response to SARS-CoV-2. The samples were drawn from two sources: the first 160 participants of the ongoing ImmuneRACE study, and 950 to 1,500 subjects contributed by 6 global collaborators. A de-identified subject ID, COVID-19 status, age in years and sex were almost always included in the sample metadata. HLA class I and class II types, where available, came from metadata supplied by the sample provider rather than from assay-based typing. General findings and caveats noted by the study authors: The quantity of clinical and demographic metadata differed by source and by participant and was supplied without curation.

The CDR3 sequence holds 16 residues, the cysteine and phenylalanine included. Of all the DNA, just the CDR3 is kept, 48 bases in frame from base 1. The germline V gene sets CDR1 to SNHLY and CDR2 to FYNNEI. The germline V and J ends show losses of 3 bases and 5 bases respectively, and no gene match explains 7 bases of the junction. Concerning this clone: Its recognized antigen is unknown. Base-call qualities are not available, and no considerably larger clone is one nucleotide away.

Collaborating institutions collected whole blood in K2EDTA tubes following their own protocols. Collaborator samples were shipped for TCRbeta analysis as frozen whole blood, isolated PBMCs, or DNA extracted from either sample type. The immunoSEQ Assay, a bias-controlled multiplex PCR, was used to amplify TCRbeta CDR3 regions from genomic DNA. The source study handled its data this way. Nucleated cell counts per sample were estimated from amplification of reference gene primers within the assay. Sequence reads were collapsed and filtered to measure the absolute abundance of every unique TCRbeta CDR3 rearrangement. For each sample, productive Simpson clonality was calculated by taking the square root of Simpson's diversity index across productive rearrangements. TCRdb's version of the immuneACCESS table is confined to in-frame rearrangements and falls short of the full clone set. An unresolved V gene accounts for under half of the shortfall where checked; the remainder is of unknown origin. From that table come the V and J calls and clone size; the DNA was used to work out D and trimming. The sample yields some 130,000 clones; almost 85% were counted once. Under 1.5% of the sample is taken by the ten largest.

The specimen was peripheral blood. The TCR was taken from a man in his fifties or sixties with acute or convalescent COVID-19. This chain joins TRBV2 to TRBJ2-7; 13 junctional bases match TRBD2. The DNA is as follows: TGTGCCAGCAGTGAGTTATCCGGACTAGCGGGGGACGAGCAGTACTTC. Its product reads: CASSELSGLAGDEQYF.